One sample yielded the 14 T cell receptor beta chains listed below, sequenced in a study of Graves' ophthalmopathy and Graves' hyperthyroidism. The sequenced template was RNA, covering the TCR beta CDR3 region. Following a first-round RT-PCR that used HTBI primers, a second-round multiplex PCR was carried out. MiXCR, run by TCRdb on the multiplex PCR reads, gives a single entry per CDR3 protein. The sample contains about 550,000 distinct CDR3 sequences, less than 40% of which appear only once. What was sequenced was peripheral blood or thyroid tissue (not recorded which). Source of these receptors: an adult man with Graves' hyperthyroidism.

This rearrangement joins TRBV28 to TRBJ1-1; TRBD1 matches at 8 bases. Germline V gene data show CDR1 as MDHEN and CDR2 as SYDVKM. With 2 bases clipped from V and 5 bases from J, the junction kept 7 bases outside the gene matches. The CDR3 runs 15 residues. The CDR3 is CASSLGQGKGTEAFF. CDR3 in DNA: TGTGCCAGCAGTTTAGGACAGGGAAAGGGAACTGAAGCTTTCTTT.

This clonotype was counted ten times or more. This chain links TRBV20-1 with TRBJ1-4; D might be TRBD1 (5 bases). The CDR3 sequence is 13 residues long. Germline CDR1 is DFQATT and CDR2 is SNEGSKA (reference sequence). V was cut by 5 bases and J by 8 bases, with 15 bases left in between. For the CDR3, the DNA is TGCAGTGCTGGGGACCGCCTAGGAGAAAAACTGTTTTTT. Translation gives CSAGDRLGEKLFF.

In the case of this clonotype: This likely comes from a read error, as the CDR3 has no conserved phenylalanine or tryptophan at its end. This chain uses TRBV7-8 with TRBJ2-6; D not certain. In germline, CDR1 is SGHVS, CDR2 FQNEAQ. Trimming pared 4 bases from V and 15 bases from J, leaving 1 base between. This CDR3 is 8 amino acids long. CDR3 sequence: CASSYLTS. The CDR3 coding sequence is TGTGCCAGCAGCTACCTGACTAGC.

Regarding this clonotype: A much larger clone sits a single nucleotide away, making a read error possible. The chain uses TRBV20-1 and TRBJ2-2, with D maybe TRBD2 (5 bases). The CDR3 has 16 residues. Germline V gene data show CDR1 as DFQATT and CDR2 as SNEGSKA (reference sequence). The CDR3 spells CSTREVLQANTGELFF. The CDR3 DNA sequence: TGCAGTACTAGAGAAGTTTTGCAGGCGAACACCGGGGAGCTGTTTTTT.

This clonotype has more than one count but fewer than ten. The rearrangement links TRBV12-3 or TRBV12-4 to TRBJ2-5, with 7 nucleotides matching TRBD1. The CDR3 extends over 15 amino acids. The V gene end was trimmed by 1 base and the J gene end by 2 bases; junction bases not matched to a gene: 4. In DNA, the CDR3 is TGTGCCAGCAGTTTAGACCCGACAGGGCAAGAGACCCAGTACTTC. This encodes CASSLDPTGQETQYF.

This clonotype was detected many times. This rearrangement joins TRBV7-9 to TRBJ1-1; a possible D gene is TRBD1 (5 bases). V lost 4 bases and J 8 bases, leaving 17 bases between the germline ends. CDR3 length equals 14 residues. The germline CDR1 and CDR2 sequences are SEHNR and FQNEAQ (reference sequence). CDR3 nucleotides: TGTGCCAGCAGCTCTTCTTTACCGGGACCCGAAGCTTTCTTT. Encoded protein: CASSSSLPGPEAFF.

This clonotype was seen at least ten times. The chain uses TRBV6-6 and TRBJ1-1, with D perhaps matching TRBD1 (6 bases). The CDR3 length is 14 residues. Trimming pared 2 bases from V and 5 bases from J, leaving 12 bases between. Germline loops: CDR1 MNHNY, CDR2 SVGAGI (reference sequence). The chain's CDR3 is CASSYPGERTEAFF. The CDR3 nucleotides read TGTGCCAGCAGTTACCCAGGGGAGAGGACTGAAGCTTTCTTT.

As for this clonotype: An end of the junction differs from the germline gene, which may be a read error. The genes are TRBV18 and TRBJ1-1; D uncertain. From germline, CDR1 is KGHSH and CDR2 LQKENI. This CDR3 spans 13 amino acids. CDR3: CASSPDRNAEAFF. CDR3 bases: TGTGCCAGCTCACCAGACCGGAACGCTGAAGCTTTCTTT.

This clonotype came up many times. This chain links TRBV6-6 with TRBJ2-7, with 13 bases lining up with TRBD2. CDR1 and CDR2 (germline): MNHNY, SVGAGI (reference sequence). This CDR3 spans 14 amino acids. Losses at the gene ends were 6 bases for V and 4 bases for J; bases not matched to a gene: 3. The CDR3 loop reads CASRGTSGIYEQYF. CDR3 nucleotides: TGTGCCAGCAGGGGGACTAGCGGGATTTACGAGCAGTACTTC.

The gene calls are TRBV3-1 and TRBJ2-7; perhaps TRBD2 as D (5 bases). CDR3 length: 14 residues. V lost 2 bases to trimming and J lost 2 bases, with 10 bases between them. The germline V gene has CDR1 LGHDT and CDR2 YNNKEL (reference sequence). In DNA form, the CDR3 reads TGTGCCAGCAGCCAATCGGACTTAGCCTACGAGCAGTACTTC. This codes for CASSQSDLAYEQYF.

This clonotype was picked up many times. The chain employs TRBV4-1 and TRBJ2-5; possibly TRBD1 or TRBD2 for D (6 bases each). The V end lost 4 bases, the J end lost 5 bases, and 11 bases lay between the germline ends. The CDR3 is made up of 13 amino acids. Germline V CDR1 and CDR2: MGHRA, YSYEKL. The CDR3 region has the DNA TGCGCCAGCAGCCCGCAGGGGAGGGAGACCCAGTACTTC. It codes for CASSPQGRETQYF.

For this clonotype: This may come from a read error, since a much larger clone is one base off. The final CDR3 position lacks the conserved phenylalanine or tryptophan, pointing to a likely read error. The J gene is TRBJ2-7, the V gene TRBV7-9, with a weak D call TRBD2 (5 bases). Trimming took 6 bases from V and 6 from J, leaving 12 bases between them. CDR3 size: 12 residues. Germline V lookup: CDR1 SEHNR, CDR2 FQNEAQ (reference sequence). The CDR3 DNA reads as TGTGCCAGCAGTTGGACTCAGAGCGAGCAGTACCTC. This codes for CASSWTQSEQYL.

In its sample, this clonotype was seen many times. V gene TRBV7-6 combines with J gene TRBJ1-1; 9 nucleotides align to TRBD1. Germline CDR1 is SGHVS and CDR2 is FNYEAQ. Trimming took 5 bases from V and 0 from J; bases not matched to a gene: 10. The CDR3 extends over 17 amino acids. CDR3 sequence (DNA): TGTGCCAGCAGCCGAGCCGGGACAGGGTATTTGAACACTGAAGCTTTCTTT. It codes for CASSRAGTGYLNTEAFF.

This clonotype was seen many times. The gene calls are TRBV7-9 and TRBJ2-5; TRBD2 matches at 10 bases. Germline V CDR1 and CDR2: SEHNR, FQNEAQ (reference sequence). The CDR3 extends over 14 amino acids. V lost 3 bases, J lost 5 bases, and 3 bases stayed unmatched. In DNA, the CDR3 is TGTGCCAGCAGCTTGACTAGCGGGTGGGAGACCCAGTACTTC. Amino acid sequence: CASSLTSGWETQYF.